One and the same sample provided the 21 T cell receptor beta chains below, sequenced in a study of T-cell memory formation after mild COVID-19. In TCRdb, the 5' RACE reads were re-called with MiXCR into one record per CDR3 protein. Among about 110,000 distinct CDR3 sequences listed, 15% to 20% were seen once. Sequences were obtained from PBMCs or a T cell subset sorted from them (not recorded which). These TCRs come from an adult woman who had mild COVID-19 (a few samples of this study predate the infection). Cell type and time point are not known.

This clonotype appeared a few times. V is TRBV30 and J is TRBJ2-2; D possibly corresponds to TRBD1 (6 bases). V gave up 0 bases and J gave up 3 bases, with 17 bases separating them. CDR1 is GTSNPN and CDR2 is SVGIG in the germline V gene (reference sequence). The CDR3 loop spans 17 amino acids. The CDR3 region is CAWSVIGGLRDTGELFF. For the CDR3, the DNA is TGTGCCTGGAGTGTAATTGGGGGCCTAAGGGACACCGGGGAGCTGTTTTTT.

The table lists this clonotype with a few counts. This chain connects TRBV7-8 to TRBJ2-1; D uncertain. Germline-derived CDR1 and CDR2 are SGHVS and FQNEAQ. Trimming left V 6 bases short and J 8 bases short, with 8 bases between. The CDR3 runs to 11 residues. The CDR3 is CASSEVDEQFF. The DNA of the CDR3 is TGTGCCAGCAGTGAGGTCGATGAGCAGTTCTTC. Full variable domain (outside the CDR3, taken from reference TRBV7-8 and TRBJ2-1): GAGVSQSPRYKVAKRGQDVALRCDPISGHVSLFWYQQALGQGPEFLTYFQNEAQLDKSGLPSDRFFAERPEGSVSTLKIQRTQQEDSAVYLCASSEVDEQFFGPGTRLTVL.

The chain links TRBV7-9 to TRBJ2-7; D remains unclear. There are 13 residues in the CDR3. V lost 2 bases and J lost 6, with 11 bases in between. Germline values: CDR1 SEHNR, CDR2 FQNEAQ (reference sequence). This chain's CDR3 is CASSLLANVEQYF. The CDR3 DNA follows: TGTGCCAGCAGCTTATTGGCTAACGTCGAGCAGTACTTC.

The rearrangement joins TRBV7-8 to TRBJ1-1; no definite D call. This CDR3 spans 13 amino acids. CDR1 is SGHVS and CDR2 is FQNEAQ in the germline V gene. Trimming shortened V by 3 bases and J by 1 base, and 6 bases separated the two germline ends. CDR3 sequence: CASSLSQNTEAFF. CDR3 sequence (DNA): TGTGCCAGCAGCTTGTCCCAGAACACTGAAGCTTTCTTT.

This chain links TRBV20-1 with TRBJ2-1; D is perhaps TRBD2 (5 bases). This CDR3 contains 16 residues. Per the germline V gene, CDR1 is DFQATT and CDR2 is SNEGSKA (reference sequence). V lost 2 bases and J lost 0, with 14 bases in between. In nucleotides, the CDR3 is TGCAGTGCTAGATCGGAGGATTTTAGCTCCTACAATGAGCAGTTCTTC. Protein: CSARSEDFSSYNEQFF.

This clonotype has more than one count but fewer than ten. This chain links TRBV5-8 with TRBJ1-2, with 7 bases identical to TRBD1. Germline loops: CDR1 SGHTS, CDR2 YDEGEE. This CDR3 region has 15 residues. With 0 bases clipped from V and 2 bases from J, the junction kept 4 bases outside the gene matches. The CDR3 reads CASSLGQGINYGYTF. The CDR3 DNA follows: TGTGCCAGCAGCTTGGGACAGGGCATAAACTATGGCTACACCTTC.

The J gene is TRBJ2-7, the V gene TRBV11-2; D not certain. The CDR3 runs to 13 residues. V was cut by 1 base and J by 3 bases, with 7 bases left in between. CDR1 and CDR2 (germline): SGHAT, FQNNGV. The DNA for the CDR3 is TGTGCCAGCAGCTTAGCCGGCCGCTACGAGCAGTACTTC. It is translated as CASSLAGRYEQYF.

This chain connects TRBV25-1 to TRBJ1-6; D ambiguous. The CDR3 contains 14 residues. The V end lost 2 bases, the J end lost 10 bases, and 12 bases lay between the germline ends. Looked up from germline, CDR1 is MGHDK and CDR2 is SYGVNS. The CDR3 spells CASSEVGVLSPLHF. The CDR3 DNA reads as TGTGCCAGCAGTGAAGTCGGGGTTTTATCACCCCTCCACTTT.

This clonotype has only a few counts. The V and J genes are TRBV24-1 and TRBJ1-1; TRBD1 is a possible D gene (6 bases). The CDR3 runs 15 residues. CDR1 KGHDR and CDR2 SFDVKD come from the germline V gene. Trimming removed 3 bases from V and 1 base from J, with 11 bases in between. The DNA of the CDR3 is TGTGCCACCAGTGATGGGGGGCTGGGGAACACTGAAGCTTTCTTT. Encoded protein: CATSDGGLGNTEAFF.

This rearrangement joins TRBV27 to TRBJ1-5; 8 bases fit TRBD1. This CDR3 contains 16 residues. The V gene's germline CDR1 is MNHEY and CDR2 SMNVEV (reference sequence). The junction had 5 bases not matched to a gene; V was cut back by 4 bases and J by 0 bases. The CDR3 DNA sequence: TGTGCCAGCAGTTGGACAGGGAGGTATAGCAATCAGCCCCAGCATTTT. This encodes CASSWTGRYSNQPQHF.

This sequence joins TRBV9 and TRBJ1-1; TRBD1 matches at 10 bases. CDR1 SGDLS and CDR2 YYNGEE come from the germline V gene. CDR3 length: 14 residues. The J segment lost 6 bases and the V segment lost 2 bases, leaving 4 bases of the junction unmatched. The CDR3 region has the DNA TGTGCCAGCAGCGTGACAGGGGGCACCCCTGAAGCTTTCTTT. Amino acid sequence: CASSVTGGTPEAFF.

The chain links TRBV6-5 to TRBJ2-3; 7 bases agree with TRBD2. In germline, CDR1 is MNHEY, CDR2 SVGAGI. The CDR3 is made up of 16 amino acids. Trimming removed 2 bases from V and 3 bases from J; junction bases left unmatched: 8. The CDR3 spells CASSYLSEGGTDTQYF. CDR3 DNA sequence: TGTGCCAGCAGTTACCTCTCCGAGGGAGGGACAGATACGCAGTATTTT.

In its sample, this clonotype is medium-sized. This sequence joins TRBV7-9 and TRBJ2-7; 11 nucleotides align to TRBD1. V shed 4 bases, J shed 2 bases, and the junction held 10 bases outside the gene matches. The CDR3 sequence is 17 residues long. Germline values: CDR1 SEHNR, CDR2 FQNEAQ (reference sequence). CDR3 nucleotides: TGTGCCAGCAGCTCCCGGACAGGGGGCATTACTACCTACGAGCAGTACTTC. Protein: CASSSRTGGITTYEQYF.

This clonotype has more than one count but fewer than ten. V usage is TRBV6-5 and J usage is TRBJ1-1; no clear D. Germline V gene lookup returns CDR1 MNHEY and CDR2 SVGAGI. This CDR3 has 14 residues. The V end lost 6 bases, the J end lost 1 base, and 12 bases lay between the germline ends. The CDR3 region is CASSQSDGNTEAFF. CDR3 bases: TGTGCCAGCAGCCAATCGGACGGGAACACTGAAGCTTTCTTT.

The chain carries TRBV25-1 and TRBJ2-1, with D hard to call. Germline-derived CDR1 and CDR2 are MGHDK and SYGVNS. V was cut by 3 bases and J by 7 bases, with 7 bases left in between. This CDR3 comprises 12 residues. Written as DNA, the CDR3 is TGTGCCAGCAGTGAGCGAGGAAATGAGCAGTTCTTC. Its protein product is CASSERGNEQFF.

V is TRBV27 and J is TRBJ1-5; D may be TRBD1 (5 bases). With 4 bases removed from V and 8 bases from J, the gap between germline ends came to 15 bases. This CDR3 has 14 residues. Germline CDR1 MNHEY, CDR2 SMNVEV (reference sequence). CDR3: CASSSSAGWKPQHF. The CDR3 DNA reads TGTGCCAGCAGTTCATCCGCAGGGTGGAAGCCCCAGCATTTT.

This clonotype was found a few times. The chain combines TRBV4-1 with TRBJ2-1, with D hard to call. The CDR3 covers 13 residues. V was cut by 3 bases and J by 11 bases, with 14 bases left in between. CDR1 and CDR2 from the germline V gene are MGHRA and YSYEKL. For the CDR3, the DNA is TGCGCCAGCAGCCAGGGTTTGGGTGGAAAGCAGTTCTTC. Amino acid sequence: CASSQGLGGKQFF.

The rearrangement joins TRBV6-5 to TRBJ1-1, with no clear D. This CDR3 spans 14 amino acids. Trimming removed 7 bases from V and 7 bases from J, with 19 bases in between. Germline CDR1 MNHEY, CDR2 SVGAGI. CDR3 in amino acids: CASKVLGKAIEAFF. Here the CDR3 DNA reads TGTGCCAGCAAAGTATTGGGCAAAGCCATTGAAGCTTTCTTT.

The rearrangement joins TRBV5-1 to TRBJ2-3, with a tentative D call TRBD1 (6 bases). V was shortened by 4 bases and J by 2 bases, with 20 bases between the two germline ends. The CDR3 sequence is 17 residues long. Germline CDR1 and CDR2: SGHRS and YFSETQ. CDR3 in amino acids: CASSNNRVSHLTDTQYF. In DNA, the CDR3 is TGCGCCAGCAGCAATAACAGGGTCAGTCACCTCACAGATACGCAGTATTTT.

The chain employs TRBV12-3 or TRBV12-4 and TRBJ2-2; the match to TRBD1 covers 10 bases. V trimming: 6 bases; J trimming: 8 bases; junction bases outside the gene matches: 12. This CDR3 region has 16 residues. The CDR3 protein is CASRGPGQGILGELFF. The CDR3 DNA sequence: TGTGCCAGCAGGGGACCGGGACAGGGGATCTTGGGGGAGCTGTTTTTT.

This chain links TRBV29-1 with TRBJ2-2; 7 nucleotides match TRBD1. The CDR3 runs 13 residues. Germline values: CDR1 SQVTM, CDR2 ANQGSEA. Trimming at V came to 7 bases and at J to 2 bases, leaving 4 bases not matched to a gene. CDR3: CSGGQENTGELFF. CDR3 nucleotides: TGCAGCGGTGGACAGGAAAACACCGGGGAGCTGTTTTTT.